This passage covers 24 T cell receptor beta chains from one sample sequenced in a study of blood T cell repertoires in COVID-19. TCRdb's table, derived via immunoSEQ multiplex PCR, lists solely in-frame clones and lacks some. This sample has about 270,000 clones; 86% occur once, and the top ten carry about 8.6%. Sequenced: peripheral blood. Receptors were obtained from a middle-aged man with active or convalescent COVID-19.

The chain is built from TRBV7-3 and TRBJ1-1; 9 bases line up with TRBD1. The V and J ends lost 4 bases and 6 bases, in that order; junction bases with no gene match: 9. CDR1 and CDR2 (germline): SGHTA, FQGTGA. The CDR3 consists of 15 residues. The CDR3 coding sequence is TGTGCCAGCAGCTCAACAGGGGGCCTGTACGCTGAAGCTTTCTTT. This gives the protein CASSSTGGLYAEAFF.

The chain combines TRBV11-2 with TRBJ2-3, with D hard to call. The CDR3 contains 16 residues. Trimming pared 1 base from V and 2 bases from J, leaving 13 bases between. Germline loops: CDR1 SGHAT, CDR2 FQNNGV. CDR3: CASSLVSYRSTDTQYF. The CDR3 region has the DNA TGTGCCAGCAGCTTAGTGAGCTACCGATCCACAGATACGCAGTATTTT.

This clone was recorded a few times. This chain links TRBV28 with TRBJ2-3, with 7 nucleotides matching TRBD2. The J segment lost 0 bases and the V segment lost 3 bases, leaving 3 bases of the junction unmatched. Germline V CDR1 and CDR2: MDHEN, SYDVKM. The CDR3 covers 15 residues. The CDR3 is CASSFREDSTDTQYF. DNA for the CDR3: TGTGCCAGCAGTTTCCGGGAGGATAGCACAGATACGCAGTATTTT.

Written as DNA, the CDR3 is TGTGCCAGTAGCGACAGGGACCAAGAGACCCAGTACTTC. The encoded protein is CASSDRDQETQYF. This chain joins TRBV19 and TRBJ2-5; 7 positions match TRBD1. There are 13 residues in the CDR3. Germline values: CDR1 LNHDA, CDR2 SQIVND (reference sequence). J lost 0 bases, V lost 6 bases, and 1 base had no gene match.

The rearrangement joins TRBV24-1 to TRBJ1-2; tentatively, D is TRBD1 (5 bases). Trimming removed 3 bases at V and 5 bases at J, with 6 bases between. The CDR3 length is 12 residues. CDR1 is KGHDR, CDR2 SFDVKD, per germline. DNA for the CDR3: TGTGCCACCAGTGATGGGGGGTATGGCTACACCTTC. As protein: CATSDGGYGYTF.

The rearrangement links TRBV14 to TRBJ1-2, with 9 bases aligning to TRBD1. Germline loops: CDR1 SGHDN, CDR2 FVKESK. Losses at the gene ends were 3 bases for V and 7 bases for J; bases not matched to a gene: 6. This CDR3 has 14 residues. The CDR3 region has the DNA TGTGCCAGCAGCCACGACAGGGGGGGATTTGGCTACACCTTC. Encoded protein: CASSHDRGGFGYTF. Full variable domain (missing parts from reference TRBV14 and TRBJ1-2): EAGVTQFPSHSVIEKGQTVTLRCDPISGHDNLYWYRRVMGKEIKFLLHFVKESKQDESGMPNNRFLAERTGGTYSTLKVQPAELEDSGVYFCASSHDRGGFGYTFGSGTRLTVV.

V and J are TRBV5-5 and TRBJ2-7; 8 bases fit TRBD2. The germline V gene encodes CDR1 SGHKS and CDR2 YYEKEE (reference sequence). This CDR3 comprises 15 residues. Unmatched junction bases numbered 4, after V lost 2 bases and J lost 0 bases. CDR3 in DNA: TGTGCCAGCAGCTTCGGGGGGGACCTCTCCTACGAGCAGTACTTC. Protein sequence: CASSFGGDLSYEQYF.

This chain links TRBV19 with TRBJ1-3; perhaps TRBD1 as D (6 bases). CDR1 is LNHDA, CDR2 SQIVND, per germline (reference sequence). The CDR3 extends over 14 amino acids. Between the trimmed V and J ends, which lost 6 bases and 2 bases, there was a span of 11 bases. Here the CDR3 reads CASRTGGPGNTIYF. Written as DNA, the CDR3 is TGTGCCAGTAGAACCGGGGGGCCTGGAAACACCATATATTTT.

This chain uses TRBV19 with TRBJ2-7, with TRBD1 as a possible D gene (5 bases). This CDR3 spans 14 amino acids. V dropped 4 bases and J dropped 5 bases, with 15 bases sitting between them. Germline lookup yields CDR1 LNHDA and CDR2 SQIVND (reference sequence). The DNA of the CDR3 is TGTGCCAGTAGTACCACAGGTTTCTCGAACGAGCAGTACTTC. Protein product: CASSTTGFSNEQYF.

CDR3 loop: CASGTPGQIYGYTF. CDR3 sequence (DNA): TGTGCTAGTGGTACCCCGGGACAGATCTATGGCTACACCTTC. The genes are TRBV12-5 and TRBJ1-2, with TRBD1 matching over 7 bases. The CDR3 totals 14 residues. J gave up 4 bases and V 5 bases, and 7 bases lay outside the gene matches. Germline V gene sequence: CDR1 LGHNT, CDR2 FRNRAP.

The V call is TRBV10-3, the J call TRBJ2-4; D is possibly TRBD1 (6 bases). In germline, CDR1 is ENHRY, CDR2 SYGVKD. The CDR3 is 11 amino acids. The V and J ends lost 8 bases and 9 bases respectively, with 11 bases between them. The CDR3 nucleotides read TGTGCCATCGGGCAGGGGAGCATTCAGTACTTC. Residues: CAIGQGSIQYF.

The rearrangement uses TRBV10-3 and TRBJ1-1; D possibly corresponds to TRBD1 (6 bases). The CDR3 totals 15 residues. V shed 8 bases and J shed 2 bases, with 18 bases lying between them. Germline V CDR1 and CDR2: ENHRY, SYGVKD. The CDR3 sequence is CAILMQTRGNTEAFF. Written as DNA, the CDR3 is TGTGCCATCCTAATGCAGACCAGGGGAAACACTGAAGCTTTCTTT.

The CDR3 loop is CASSLAGGGVETQYF. The CDR3 DNA reads as TGTGCCAGCAGCTTAGCGGGCGGGGGTGTGGAGACCCAGTACTTC. The chain is built from TRBV7-6 and TRBJ2-5; 7 nucleotides align to TRBD2. The CDR3 loop spans 15 amino acids. Germline CDR1 and CDR2: SGHVS and FNYEAQ. J lost 5 bases, V lost 0 bases, and 6 bases had no gene match.

This chain links TRBV4-1 with TRBJ2-7; a weak D match, TRBD2 (6 bases). V lost 0 bases and J 2 bases, leaving 11 bases between the germline ends. Germline values: CDR1 MGHRA, CDR2 YSYEKL. The CDR3 extends over 15 amino acids. The CDR3 sequence is CASSQELRGAYEQYF. CDR3 bases: TGCGCCAGCAGCCAAGAGCTGCGGGGAGCCTACGAGCAGTACTTC.

CDR3 bases: TGTGCCAGCAGCTTACCCGGGACTAGCGGGGTCAATGAGCAGTTCTTC. This encodes CASSLPGTSGVNEQFF. The V and J genes are TRBV7-9 and TRBJ2-1; 13 nucleotides align to TRBD2. CDR3 length: 16 amino acids. V was clipped by 2 bases and J by 6 bases; unmatched bases: 4. CDR1 SEHNR and CDR2 FQNEAQ come from the germline V gene (reference sequence).

This sequence joins TRBV3-1 (or the pseudogene TRBV3-2) and TRBJ1-1, with D perhaps TRBD1 (6 bases). The V and J ends lost 3 bases and 10 bases respectively, with 18 bases between them. The CDR3 spans 14 residues. Germline V CDR1 and CDR2: LGHDT, YNNKEL (reference sequence). The CDR3 here is CASSQRGGGGRAFF. The CDR3 nucleotides read TGTGCCAGCAGCCAGCGAGGGGGGGGTGGTCGAGCTTTCTTT.

This chain joins TRBV12-3 or TRBV12-4 and TRBJ2-1; a weak D match, TRBD2 (5 bases). Trimming left V 6 bases short and J 6 bases short, with 12 bases between. There are 13 residues in the CDR3. CDR3 sequence (DNA): TGTGCCAGCAGCCTCGGGGATCTCAATGAGCAGTTCTTC. Its protein product is CASSLGDLNEQFF.

Here the CDR3 DNA reads TGTGCCAGCAGCTATGTAGCGGGGGGCTCCTACAATGAGCAGTTCTTC. Its translation: CASSYVAGGSYNEQFF. The chain joins TRBV7-9 to TRBJ2-1, with TRBD2 matching 10 bases. The CDR3 extends over 16 amino acids. The germline V gene has CDR1 SEHNR and CDR2 FQNEAQ (reference sequence). Germline trimming cut 4 bases from V and 0 bases from J; bases unmatched to any gene: 3.

The J gene is TRBJ2-7, the V gene TRBV11-1, with D maybe TRBD2 (5 bases). Trimming left V 3 bases short and J 2 bases short, with 11 bases between. The germline V gene encodes CDR1 SGHAT and CDR2 FQDESV (reference sequence). The length of the CDR3 is 14 residues. The CDR3 is CASSFGGLTYEQYF. CDR3 in DNA: TGTGCCAGCAGCTTTGGAGGATTGACCTACGAGCAGTACTTC.

The chain uses TRBV30 and TRBJ1-1; possible D gene TRBD1, 6 bases. The germline CDR1 and CDR2 sequences are GTSNPN and SVGIG (reference sequence). This CDR3 has 12 residues. Trimming shortened V by 3 bases and J by 2 bases, and 7 bases separated the two germline ends. The CDR3 DNA reads as TGTGCCTGGAGGGACAGAAACACTGAAGCTTTCTTT. As protein: CAWRDRNTEAFF.

This clone was counted only a few times. The chain carries TRBV27 and TRBJ1-2; TRBD1 agrees at 7 bases. J gave up 4 bases and V 2 bases, and 4 bases lay outside the gene matches. CDR3 length: 14 amino acids. Germline-derived CDR1 and CDR2 are MNHEY and SMNVEV (reference sequence). DNA of the CDR3: TGTGCCAGCAGTTTAAGGGGGCTCGGCTATGGCTACACCTTC. The encoded protein is CASSLRGLGYGYTF.

J is TRBJ1-4 and V is TRBV3-1 (or the pseudogene TRBV3-2); maybe TRBD1 (5 bases). This CDR3 region has 14 residues. Germline V CDR1 and CDR2: LGHDT, YNNKEL (reference sequence). V was pared by 3 bases and J by 8 bases, with 13 bases between. In nucleotides, the CDR3 is TGTGCCAGCAGCCACGGAAGGGGAGGAGAAAAACTGTTTTTT. This encodes CASSHGRGGEKLFF.

The rearrangement joins TRBV18 to TRBJ2-2, with D tentatively TRBD2 (6 bases). Germline values: CDR1 KGHSH, CDR2 LQKENI. The CDR3 extends over 14 amino acids. V lost 6 bases, J lost 8 bases, and 16 bases lay in between. The CDR3 nucleotides are TGTGCCAGCTCGCCCACGGGACTTGGAGGGGAGCTGTTTTTT. It specifies CASSPTGLGGELFF. Supplemented by reference TRBV18 and TRBJ2-2, the full variable domain reads NAGVMQNPRHLVRRRGQEARLRCSPMKGHSHVYWYRQLPEEGLKFMVYLQKENIIDESGMPKERFSAEFPKEGPSILRIQQVVRGDSAAYFCASSPTGLGGELFFGEGSRLTVL.

The genes are TRBV7-6 and TRBJ1-4; perhaps TRBD1 as D (6 bases). V lost 4 bases and J 0 bases, leaving 9 bases between the germline ends. CDR3 size: 15 residues. Germline CDR1 is SGHVS and CDR2 is FNYEAQ. The CDR3 region has the DNA TGTGCCAGCAGCTCTCGGACAGCAACTAATGAAAAACTGTTTTTT. Amino acid sequence: CASSSRTATNEKLFF. Filled out from reference TRBV7-6 and TRBJ1-4, the complete variable domain reads GAGVSQSPRYKVTKRGQDVALRCDPISGHVSLYWYRQALGQGPEFLTYFNYEAQQDKSGLPNDRFSAERPEGSISTLTIQRTEQRDSAMYRCASSSRTATNEKLFFGSGTQLSVL.